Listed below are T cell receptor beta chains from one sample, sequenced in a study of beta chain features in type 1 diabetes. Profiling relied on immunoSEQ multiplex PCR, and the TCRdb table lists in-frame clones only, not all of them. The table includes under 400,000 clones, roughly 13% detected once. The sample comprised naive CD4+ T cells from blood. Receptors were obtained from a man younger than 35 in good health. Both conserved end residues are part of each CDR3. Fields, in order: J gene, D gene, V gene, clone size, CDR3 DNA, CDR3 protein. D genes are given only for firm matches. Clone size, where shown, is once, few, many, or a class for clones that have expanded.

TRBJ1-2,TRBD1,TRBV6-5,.,TGTGCCAGCAGTCGGGACAGGTTAAACTATGGCTACACCTTC,CASSRDRLNYGYTF
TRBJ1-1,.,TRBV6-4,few,TGTGCCGCCGACCGGAGGAGCACTGAAGCTTTCTTT,CAADRRSTEAFF
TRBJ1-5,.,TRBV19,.,TGTGCCAGTAGTATCCCTCCGGGGGGTTTGGAACAGCCCCAGCATTTT,CASSIPPGGLEQPQHF
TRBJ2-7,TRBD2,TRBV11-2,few,TGTGCCAGCAGCTTAGTCTTCGGGACTAGCCCAGCCTACGAGCAGTACTTC,CASSLVFGTSPAYEQYF
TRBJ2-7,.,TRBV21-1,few,TGTGCCAGCAGCAGGAGGCGGGACTTCGGTGACGAGCAGTACTTC,CASSRRRDFGDEQYF
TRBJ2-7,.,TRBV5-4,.,TGTGCCAGCAGCTTGGGTCAGGGAATCCACGAGCAGTACTTC,CASSLGQGIHEQYF
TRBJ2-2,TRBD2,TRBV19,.,TGTGCCAGTAGTCGGCGCGGGAGCGATGCGAACACCGGGGAGCTGTTTTTT,CASSRRGSDANTGELFF
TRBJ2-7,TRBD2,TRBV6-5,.,TGTGCCAGCAGACCCAGCGGGACCTACGAGCAGTACTTC,CASRPSGTYEQYF
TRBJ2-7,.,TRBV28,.,TGTGCCAGCATTCCGGGGGACAGTTACGAGCAGTACTTC,CASIPGDSYEQYF
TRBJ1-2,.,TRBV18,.,TGTGCCAGCTCACCGGGGGGAGCGTATGGCTACACCTTC,CASSPGGAYGYTF
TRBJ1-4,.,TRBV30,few,TGTGCCTGGAGTGGATACAGCGGGGGACCCGAAAAACTGTTTTTT,CAWSGYSGGPEKLFF
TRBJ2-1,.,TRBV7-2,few,TGTGCCAGCAGCTCCAGGGTTGGCGCTCGCAATGAGCAGTTCTTC,CASSSRVGARNEQFF
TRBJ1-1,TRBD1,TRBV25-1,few,TGTGCCAGCAGCCAGACAGGGTTGAACACTGAAGCTTTCTTT,CASSQTGLNTEAFF
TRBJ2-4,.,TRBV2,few,TGTGCCGTGGCCGGGTTAGCCAAAAACATTCAGTACTTC,CAVAGLAKNIQYF
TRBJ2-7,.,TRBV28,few,TGTGCCAGCAGTCCCATGGGCAGGGCCTACGAGCAGTACTTC,CASSPMGRAYEQYF
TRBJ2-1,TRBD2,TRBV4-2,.,TGTGCCAGCAGCCAAGTCAGCGGGGGGGCGAATGAGCAGTTCTTC,CASSQVSGGANEQFF
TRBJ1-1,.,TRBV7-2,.,TGTGCCAGCAGCTTAAGATCTGCCCGGCGGGCTGAAGCTTTCTTT,CASSLRSARRAEAFF
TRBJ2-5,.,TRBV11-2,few,TGTGCCAGCAGCTTAGGGCCCTTTGGCGAGACCCAGTACTTC,CASSLGPFGETQYF
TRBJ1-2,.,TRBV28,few,TGTGCCAGCAGTTTATCACACAGGGCCTATGGCTACACCTTC,CASSLSHRAYGYTF
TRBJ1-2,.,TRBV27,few,TGTGTCACAGCTACGGGATCAGGCTACACCTTC,CVTATGSGYTF
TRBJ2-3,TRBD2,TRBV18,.,TGTGCCAGCTCACCTCGGACTAGCGCGGATACGCAGTATTTT,CASSPRTSADTQYF
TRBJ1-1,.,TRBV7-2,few,TGTGCCAGCAGCTTAGCCTCACAGGCGGGAACTGAAGCTTTCTTT,CASSLASQAGTEAFF
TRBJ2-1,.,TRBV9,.,TGTGCCAGCAGCGTTCGATCTGCGGGATGGCAGTTCTTC,CASSVRSAGWQFF
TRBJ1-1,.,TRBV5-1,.,TGCGCCAGCAGCCTTGACAGGAAGAACACTGAAGCTTTCTTT,CASSLDRKNTEAFF
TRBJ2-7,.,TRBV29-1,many,TGCAGCGTTGAAGAGGTCCGGGGGACCGAGCAGTACTTC,CSVEEVRGTEQYF
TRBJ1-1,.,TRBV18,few,TGTGCCAGCTCACCATCGGGCGGGATGAACACTGAAGCTTTCTTT,CASSPSGGMNTEAFF